A single sample is the source of the 21 T cell receptor beta chains below, sequenced in a study of blood T cell repertoires in COVID-19. Sequencing used immunoSEQ multiplex PCR; TCRdb keeps in-frame clones, though not all of them. The sample consists of roughly 200,000 clones, around 79% of them appearing once. The sequenced material came from peripheral blood. The receptors were gathered from a middle-aged woman with COVID-19, enrolled during active disease.

The chain carries TRBV27 and TRBJ1-5; D call uncertain. CDR1 is MNHEY and CDR2 is SMNVEV in the germline V gene (reference sequence). The V end was cut by 9 bases, the J end by 1 base, with 16 bases between. This CDR3 has 15 residues. CDR3 loop: CASKGSWESNQPQHF. The CDR3 DNA reads TGTGCCAGTAAAGGGTCTTGGGAGAGCAATCAGCCCCAGCATTTT.

The chain combines TRBV6-5 with TRBJ2-7; no clear D gene. This CDR3 is built from 11 residues. Trimming took 7 bases from V and 0 from J, leaving 4 bases between them. In germline, CDR1 is MNHEY, CDR2 SVGAGI. The CDR3 reads CASTGSYEQYF. The CDR3, as DNA: TGTGCCAGCACGGGCTCCTACGAGCAGTACTTC.

This chain links TRBV5-6 with TRBJ1-6; D may be TRBD1 (6 bases). The CDR3 runs 13 residues. Trimming took off 2 bases at V and 14 bases at J, with 14 bases between the two ends. Germline V lookup: CDR1 SGHDT, CDR2 YYEEEE. The CDR3 DNA reads as TGTGCCAGCAGCTTTGACAGGCAAGGGACCCTCCACTTT. Amino acid sequence: CASSFDRQGTLHF.

V gene TRBV2 combines with J gene TRBJ2-5, with TRBD1 as a possible D gene (6 bases). CDR1 SNHLY and CDR2 FYNNEI come from the germline V gene. Trimming cost V 4 bases and J 1 base, with 7 bases left between them. This CDR3 has 13 amino acids. CDR3: CASSVRGQETQYF. CDR3 bases: TGTGCCAGCAGTGTCAGGGGCCAAGAGACCCAGTACTTC.

The gene calls are TRBV5-6 and TRBJ2-5; the match to TRBD2 covers 13 bases. Germline CDR1 reads SGHDT; CDR2 reads YYEEEE. CDR3 size: 18 residues. The V gene end was trimmed by 3 bases and the J gene end by 4 bases; junction bases not matched to a gene: 12. The CDR3 protein is CASSSLITSGRARETQYF. In DNA, the CDR3 is TGTGCCAGCAGCTCTCTAATTACTAGCGGGAGGGCAAGAGAGACCCAGTACTTC.

The chain combines TRBV30 with TRBJ2-1; 7 bases line up with TRBD2. CDR3 length equals 17 residues. Germline-derived CDR1 and CDR2 are GTSNPN and SVGIG (reference sequence). With V trimmed by 5 bases and J by 0 bases, 13 bases remained unmatched. DNA for the CDR3: TGTGCCTGGGCCACCGGGACTACTTTTACCTCCTACAATGAGCAGTTCTTC. It codes for CAWATGTTFTSYNEQFF.

V usage is TRBV5-1 and J usage is TRBJ2-7, with a possible D match to TRBD1 (5 bases). V lost 1 base and J lost 0, with 17 bases in between. Germline-derived CDR1 and CDR2 are SGHRS and YFSETQ. CDR3 length: 17 amino acids. The CDR3 region is CASSLKMPGLSSYEQYF. DNA for the CDR3: TGCGCCAGCAGCTTGAAGATGCCAGGGTTAAGCTCCTACGAGCAGTACTTC.

This clone has a handful of counts. The CDR3, as DNA: TGTGCCAGCAGCTCGCCATTAGTACCTCGGGAGCAGTTCTTC. Translating it yields CASSSPLVPREQFF. The chain joins TRBV7-9 to TRBJ2-1, with unresolved D. The CDR3 is made up of 14 amino acids. Trimming removed 4 bases from V and 10 bases from J, with 17 bases in between. Germline CDR1 SEHNR, CDR2 FQNEAQ (reference sequence).

This sequence joins TRBV23-1 and TRBJ2-3; D is unclear. TRBV23-1 is recorded as an ORF, its role being uncertain. The CDR3 runs to 13 residues. V was shortened by 5 bases and J by 9 bases, with 15 bases between the two germline ends. The CDR3 protein is CASSYLQLGTQYF. In DNA form, the CDR3 reads TGCGCCAGCAGTTACTTACAGCTGGGCACGCAGTATTTT.

This clone occurred a few times. CDR3 nucleotides: TGTGCCAGCAGTGGAATCCCGGGACAGGGGACCGGGGAGCTGTTTTTT. It specifies CASSGIPGQGTGELFF. The chain is built from TRBV6-4 and TRBJ2-2; 10 bases fit TRBD1. This CDR3 has 16 residues. Germline V lookup: CDR1 MRHNA, CDR2 SNTAGT. The ends lost 4 bases at V and 5 bases at J; junction bases unmatched: 7.

The genes are TRBV7-9 and TRBJ2-3; a weak D match, TRBD1 (6 bases). V was shortened by 5 bases and J by 5 bases, with 23 bases between the two germline ends. Per germline, CDR1 SEHNR and CDR2 FQNEAQ (reference sequence). This CDR3 contains 17 residues. In DNA, the CDR3 is TGTGCCAGCAGCGAAGGTGGGGTTTCGGACAGTAGAGATACGCAGTATTTT. Protein: CASSEGGVSDSRDTQYF.

The J gene is TRBJ2-2, the V gene TRBV5-5; 14 bases agree with TRBD2. J was trimmed by 4 bases and V by 3 bases; bases with no gene match: 5. The CDR3 has 17 amino acids. Germline V gene data show CDR1 as SGHKS and CDR2 as YYEKEE (reference sequence). Here the CDR3 DNA reads TGTGCCAGCAGCTCCGGGACTAGCGGGGGCCTCACCGGGGAGCTGTTTTTT. Translation gives CASSSGTSGGLTGELFF.

V gene TRBV12-3 or TRBV12-4 combines with J gene TRBJ2-1, with 12 positions matching TRBD2. The CDR3 has 13 amino acids. J gave up 7 bases and V 9 bases, and 4 bases lay outside the gene matches. Here the CDR3 DNA reads TGTGCCAGTTCTAGCGGGGGGGCTAATGAGCAGTTCTTC. Its translation is CASSSGGANEQFF.

This chain uses TRBV10-3 with TRBJ2-7; 9 positions agree with TRBD2. The trim removed 6 bases at V and 4 bases at J, leaving 13 bases unmatched. The CDR3 contains 16 residues. The germline V gene has CDR1 ENHRY and CDR2 SYGVKD. CDR3 protein: CAISDLTSGTFYEQYF. DNA of the CDR3: TGTGCCATCAGCGACCTGACTAGCGGCACCTTTTACGAGCAGTACTTC.

This clone was detected once. The chain is built from TRBV25-1 and TRBJ2-3; D unclear. From germline, CDR1 is MGHDK and CDR2 SYGVNS. Trimming stripped 2 bases from V and 4 bases from J, with 16 bases between. The CDR3 is 16 residues long. The CDR3 region has the DNA TGTGCCAGCAGTGAACAGGCTAATCTGAATGCAGATACGCAGTATTTT. As protein: CASSEQANLNADTQYF.

The chain recombines TRBV7-9 with TRBJ1-1, with TRBD1 identical over 7 bases. With 5 bases clipped from V and 2 bases from J, the junction kept 8 bases outside the gene matches. Germline lookup yields CDR1 SEHNR and CDR2 FQNEAQ (reference sequence). This CDR3 is 15 amino acids long. The CDR3 DNA sequence: TGTGCCAGCAGCACTCAGCGGACAGGAAACACTGAAGCTTTCTTT. As protein: CASSTQRTGNTEAFF.

This clone was seen at least ten times. The chain recombines TRBV7-9 with TRBJ1-4; D is perhaps TRBD1 (6 bases). Germline values: CDR1 SEHNR, CDR2 FQNEAQ (reference sequence). V dropped 5 bases and J dropped 6 bases, with 19 bases sitting between them. The CDR3 covers 16 residues. The CDR3 sequence is CASSIGFRGLDEKLFF. CDR3 nucleotide sequence: TGTGCCAGCAGCATAGGATTCAGGGGCCTAGATGAAAAACTGTTTTTT.

This clone was seen only a few times. This chain uses TRBV6-5 with TRBJ2-3, with D perhaps TRBD2 (5 bases). Germline CDR1 MNHEY, CDR2 SVGAGI. Trimming left V 0 bases short and J 6 bases short, with 10 bases between. This CDR3 region has 14 residues. Here the CDR3 DNA reads TGTGCCAGCAGTTACTCCGGGGTGATGGATACGCAGTATTTT. This sequence encodes CASSYSGVMDTQYF.

This chain connects TRBV5-4 to TRBJ1-2; D unclear. CDR3 length equals 15 residues. Trimming removed 4 bases at V and 4 bases at J, with 17 bases between. Germline CDR1 SGHNT, CDR2 YYREEE (reference sequence). The CDR3 nucleotides read TGTGCCAGCAGCCCAGATACCTCCTCTAGCTATGGCTACACCTTC. This encodes CASSPDTSSSYGYTF.

The V and J genes are TRBV5-1 and TRBJ2-1; maybe TRBD2 (6 bases). The germline V gene encodes CDR1 SGHRS and CDR2 YFSETQ. V lost 4 bases and J lost 3, with 11 bases in between. The CDR3 consists of 14 residues. The CDR3 DNA reads TGCGCCAGCAGCCCCGCGGACTACTACAATGAGCAGTTCTTC. Its protein is CASSPADYYNEQFF. The full variable domain, with the rest looked up from reference TRBV5-1 and TRBJ2-1, is KAGVTQTPRYLIKTRGQQVTLSCSPISGHRSVSWYQQTPGQGLQFLFEYFSETQRNKGNFPGRFSGRQFSNSRSEMNVSTLELGDSALYLCASSPADYYNEQFFGPGTRLTVL.

This clone was observed a handful of times. CDR3 DNA sequence: TGCGCCAGCAGCTTCCAGGGGGACGAGCAGTACTTC. Translation gives CASSFQGDEQYF. The chain uses TRBV5-1 and TRBJ2-7; 7 bases are a match to TRBD1. CDR3 length: 12 residues. Losses at the gene ends were 2 bases for V and 5 bases for J; bases not matched to a gene: 1. CDR1 and CDR2 from the germline V gene are SGHRS and YFSETQ.